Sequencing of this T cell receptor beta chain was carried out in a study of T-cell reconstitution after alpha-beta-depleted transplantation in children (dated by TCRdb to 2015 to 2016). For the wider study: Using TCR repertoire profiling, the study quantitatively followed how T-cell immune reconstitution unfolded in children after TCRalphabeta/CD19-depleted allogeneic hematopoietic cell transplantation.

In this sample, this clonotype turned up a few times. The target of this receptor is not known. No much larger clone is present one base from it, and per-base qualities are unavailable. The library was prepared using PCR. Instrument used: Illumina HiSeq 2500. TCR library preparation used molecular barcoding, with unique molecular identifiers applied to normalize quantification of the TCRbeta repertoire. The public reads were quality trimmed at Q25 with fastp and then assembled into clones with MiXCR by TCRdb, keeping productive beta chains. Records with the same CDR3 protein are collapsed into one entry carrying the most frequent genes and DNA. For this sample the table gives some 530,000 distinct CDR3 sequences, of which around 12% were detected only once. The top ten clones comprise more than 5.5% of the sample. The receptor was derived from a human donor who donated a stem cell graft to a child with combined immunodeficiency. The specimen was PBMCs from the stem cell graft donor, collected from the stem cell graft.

The DNA is as follows: TGTGCCAGCAGCGCGCGACATACCGCGAACACCGGGGAGCTGTTTTTT. Its protein is CASSARHTANTGELFF. This chain is built from TRBV9 and TRBJ2-2; no D gene is confidently identified. The germline V gene sets CDR1 to SGDLS and CDR2 to YYNGEE. From cysteine to phenylalanine, the CDR3 is 16 amino acids long. Just CDR3 DNA is preserved here, 48 bases in frame from base 1. Relative to germline, V is 3 bases shorter and J is 0 bases shorter, with 12 bases between their ends.